This TCR beta chain was recovered during a study of blood T cell repertoires in COVID-19. Study overall: COVID-19 samples, acute and convalescent, were from the United States, Italy and Spain.

The authors' processing: Scientists estimated how many nucleated cells there were by amplifying reference gene primers. Libraries were prepared by immunoSEQ multiplex PCR; TCRdb keeps only in-frame clonotypes and omits some of them. The V and J calls and clone size are taken from that table; D and trimming were inferred from the DNA. The data contain approximately 190,000 clones, around four fifths of them singletons. Only a few counts were recorded for this clone. This CDR3 comprises 15 residues. With 2 bases clipped from V and 0 bases from J, the junction kept 4 bases outside the gene matches. The V gene's germline CDR1 is MNHNS and CDR2 SASEGT.

The origin of this receptor is a woman between 65 and 79 years old with active or convalescent COVID-19. Sample: peripheral blood. The chain couples TRBV6-1 to TRBJ2-7; 7 bases line up with TRBD2. CDR3 sequence: CASSERASGSYEQYF. CDR3 DNA: TGTGCCAGCAGTGAACGGGCTAGCGGCTCCTACGAGCAGTACTTC.